Given below is one T cell receptor (beta chain) in context. Its target is not known. Each CDR3 protein gets one entry after TCRdb re-called the reads with MiXCR. Of approximately 89,000 distinct CDR3 sequences listed, about 29% were seen once; the top ten hold less than 75%. The data stem from a study of T cell repertoires in cytomegalovirus infection. Whole-study context: CMV infection together with matching HLA type was indicated by public TCR beta signatures.

The trim removed 3 bases at V and 2 bases at J, leaving 5 bases unmatched. From germline, CDR1 is MNHEY and CDR2 SVGAGI. The CDR3 is 15 residues long. Broader study findings: Identification of carriers of CMV plus the relevant HLA was achieved through cumulative public TCR beta family frequency. Clonotypes of TCR beta that were HLA-C-restricted and CMV-specific dominated the ex vivo response.

The chain has TRBV6-5 and TRBJ2-7; TRBD1 aligns across 9 bases. The receptor's source is a human donor in good health (CMV status not recorded). Some clones in this sample may be carry-over from other donors' samples. Sequenced material: CD8+ T cells from cultured PBMCs, taken from culture after CMV antigen stimulation. DNA of the CDR3: TGTGCCAGCAGTTATCCGGGACAGGGTGCCTACGAGCAGTACTTC. Translation: CASSYPGQGAYEQYF.